This T cell receptor (beta chain) was retrieved from a study of neoadjuvant nivolumab and ipilimumab in lung cancer. Study findings and constraints: TCR clonality did not significantly correlate with pathologic tumor regression.

There are 13 residues in the CDR3. V shed 7 bases, J shed 7 bases, and the junction held 12 bases outside the gene matches. Looked up from germline, CDR1 is SQVTM and CDR2 is ANQGSEA. Clones were read by immunoSEQ multiplex PCR, and TCRdb kept only the in-frame ones, dropping some. Counted here are about 38,000 clones, roughly 87% occurring once; the ten biggest clones make up approximately 3.4%. This clone occurred a few times. Its antigen remains unidentified. This TCR derives from an adult with non-small cell lung cancer. The sequencing here drew on peripheral blood, taken before neoadjuvant nivolumab, alone or with ipilimumab. V usage is TRBV29-1 and J usage is TRBJ2-5, with TRBD2 identical over 7 bases. DNA of the CDR3: TGCAGCGCCAGTAACGGGGGGATCCGGACCCAGTACTTC. Its translation is CSASNGGIRTQYF.